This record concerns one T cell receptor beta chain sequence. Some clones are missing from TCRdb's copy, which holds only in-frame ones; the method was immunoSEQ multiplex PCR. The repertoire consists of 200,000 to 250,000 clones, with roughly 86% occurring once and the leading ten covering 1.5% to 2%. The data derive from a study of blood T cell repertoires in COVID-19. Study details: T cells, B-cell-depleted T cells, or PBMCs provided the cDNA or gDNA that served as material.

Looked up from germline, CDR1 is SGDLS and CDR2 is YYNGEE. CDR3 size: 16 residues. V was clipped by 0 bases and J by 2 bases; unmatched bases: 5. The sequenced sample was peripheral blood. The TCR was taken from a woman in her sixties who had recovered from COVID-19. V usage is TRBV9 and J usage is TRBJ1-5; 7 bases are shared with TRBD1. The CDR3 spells CASSVGKGGGNQPQHF. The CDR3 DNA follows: TGTGCCAGCAGCGTAGGGAAAGGGGGCGGCAATCAGCCCCAGCATTTT.